Reported below is one T cell receptor (beta chain). The table came from immunoSEQ multiplex PCR; TCRdb's copy has only in-frame clones and leaves some out. Of under 40,000 clones listed, roughly 95% are singletons. This specimen comes from a study of preoperative IRX-2 immunotherapy in early breast cancer. This sample's treatment: preoperative locoregional IRX-2 cytokine immunotherapy. This phase Ib study tested locoregional IRX-2 cytokine immunotherapy given before surgery. This CDR3 is built from 16 residues. Germline V gene lookup returns CDR1 LNHDA and CDR2 SQIVND (reference sequence). The V end lost 7 bases, the J end lost 0 bases, and 13 bases lay between the germline ends.

This receptor was obtained from a human donor with breast cancer. The sample here was taken from a patient treated with IRX-2 immunotherapy. V usage is TRBV19 and J usage is TRBJ1-6; D remains unclear. CDR3 sequence (DNA): TGTGCCAGTAAAACAGTGTTGAACTCCTATAATTCACCCCTCCACTTT. Residues: CASKTVLNSYNSPLHF.